A single sample gave rise to the 9 T cell receptor beta chains below, sequenced in a study of cytomegalovirus exposure and HLA in healthy donors. PCR amplification relied on 60 Vbeta primers (plus 13 Jbeta primers). Method: immunoSEQ multiplex PCR; TCRdb's copy keeps in-frame clones and lacks some. This table has roughly 200,000 clones, around 74% appearing once. Sequencing was performed on PBMCs. These receptors were obtained from a male donor in good health and CMV-seronegative.

The chain employs TRBV30 and TRBJ2-3; perhaps TRBD2 as D (5 bases). The germline CDR1 and CDR2 sequences are GTSNPN and SVGIG (reference sequence). The CDR3 spans 12 residues. V lost 8 bases and J lost 4, with 13 bases in between. The chain's CDR3 is CAGGRDADTQYF. CDR3 nucleotides: TGTGCCGGCGGTCGGGATGCAGATACGCAGTATTTT.

This sequence joins TRBV5-3 and TRBJ1-2; D may be TRBD1 (5 bases). TRBV5-3 is treated as an ORF (open reading frame) with a function not yet certain. The CDR3 consists of 14 residues. The V end was cut by 4 bases, the J end by 2 bases, with 12 bases between. In nucleotides, the CDR3 is TGTGCCAGAAGCCCGGAGGGGCTCAACTATGGCTACACCTTC. Its protein is CARSPEGLNYGYTF.

About this clone itself: The same CDR3 arises from other DNA sequences in this sample as well. The rearrangement links TRBV30 to TRBJ1-2; D perhaps matches TRBD1 (5 bases). The CDR3 runs to 15 residues. Trimming cost V 3 bases and J 1 base, with 15 bases left between them. Germline assignment: CDR1 GTSNPN and CDR2 SVGIG (reference sequence). The CDR3: CAWSPPGGNNYGYTF. The CDR3 DNA reads TGTGCCTGGAGCCCTCCCGGGGGTAATAACTATGGCTACACCTTC.

This chain connects TRBV4-1 to TRBJ2-1; the match to TRBD2 covers 10 bases. The germline CDR1 and CDR2 sequences are MGHRA and YSYEKL. V dropped 5 bases and J dropped 4; count of bases not matched to a gene: 5. This CDR3 is 15 amino acids long. CDR3 region: CASSFRTSGYNEQFF. CDR3 coding DNA: TGCGCCAGCAGCTTCCGGACTAGCGGTTACAATGAGCAGTTCTTC.

The chain links TRBV6-5 to TRBJ2-3; D is possibly TRBD1 (5 bases). V was cut by 8 bases and J by 5 bases, with 11 bases left in between. The CDR3 loop spans 12 amino acids. Germline V CDR1 and CDR2: MNHEY, SVGAGI. The CDR3 DNA reads TGTGCCAGCGTGCGAAGGGGAGATACGCAGTATTTT. Its translation is CASVRRGDTQYF.

The DNA of the CDR3 is TGTGCCAGCAGTTACGCAGGAAATCAGCCCCAGCATTTT. Translation gives CASSYAGNQPQHF. The chain couples TRBV6-5 to TRBJ1-5; D gene uncertain. This CDR3 spans 13 amino acids. The germline V gene has CDR1 MNHEY and CDR2 SVGAGI. The V end was cut by 2 bases, the J end by 4 bases, with 6 bases between.

Note on this clone: An end of the junction does not agree with germline; a read error may underlie this. The chain is built from TRBV7-9 and TRBJ2-7; D unresolved. The germline CDR1 and CDR2 sequences are SEHNR and FQNEAQ (reference sequence). This CDR3 comprises 11 residues. The CDR3 DNA sequence: TGTTCCAGCAGCTTACGTTTCGAGCAGTACTTC. This codes for CSSSLRFEQYF.

This clone was seen once. The chain carries TRBV19 and TRBJ2-1; 11 bases match TRBD2. Germline CDR1 and CDR2: LNHDA and SQIVND (reference sequence). With V trimmed by 5 bases and J by 7 bases, 7 bases remained unmatched. The CDR3 is 15 residues long. Here the CDR3 reads CASSAGLAGVNEQFF. CDR3 sequence (DNA): TGTGCCAGTAGTGCAGGACTAGCGGGCGTTAATGAGCAGTTCTTC.

CDR3 region: CASAPQQYAGANVLTF. The CDR3, as DNA: TGTGCTAGTGCTCCACAACAATATGCTGGGGCCAACGTCCTGACTTTC. The chain combines TRBV12-5 with TRBJ2-6; D is unclear. CDR1 is LGHNT, CDR2 FRNRAP, per germline. There are 16 residues in the CDR3. Trimming cost V 7 bases and J 2 bases, with 15 bases left between them.